The T cell receptor beta chain described here comes from a study of blood T cells in healthy people across ages. Through a sample-barcoded 5' primer and a J-beta primer mix, a second PCR was run for roughly 6 to 12 cycles. MiXCR was run by TCRdb on the 5' RACE reads, yielding one entry per CDR3 protein. Counted here are 1.5 million to 2 million distinct CDR3 sequences, 49% occurring once; the ten biggest clones make up about 2.1%. Each individual donor underwent a draw of 8.5 to 10 milliliters of peripheral blood. Broader study findings: When one million T cells were used, diversity estimates were thought to be underestimates. The study found TCR beta diversity correlated strongly with naive T cell percentage.

About this clonotype itself: The antigen is unknown.

The CDR3 is made up of 13 amino acids. The germline V and J ends were trimmed by 8 bases and 0 bases, with 8 bases remaining between them. Germline V lookup: CDR1 MNHEY, CDR2 SVGEGT. The receptor was derived from a woman aged 40 to 55 in good health. The genes are TRBV6-2 or TRBV6-3 and TRBJ2-1, with D hard to call. Sequencing input: blood. The CDR3 loop is CASRQPSYNEQFF. The CDR3 DNA follows: TGTGCCAGCCGTCAGCCCTCCTACAATGAGCAGTTCTTC.